The 9 T cell receptor beta chains below all came from one sample that was sequenced in a study of immune heterogeneity within non-small cell lung tumors. TCR beta CDR3 regions came from multiplex PCR with 32 forward V and 13 reverse J primers. TCRdb recomputed calls from the multiplex PCR reads with MiXCR, one row per CDR3 protein. The repertoire holds under 35,000 distinct CDR3 sequences, with 25% to 30% as singletons. Template material for each sample was roughly 600 ng of bulk tumor genomic DNA. During surgery, several far-apart biopsies were obtained from every primary tumor. Patients underwent curative surgery for non-small cell lung cancer (untreated and newly diagnosed). Sample: lung tumor tissue. These TCRs come from a man aged 35-49 years with non-small cell lung cancer.

This clonotype turned up a few times. The V and J genes are TRBV6-4 and TRBJ2-5; TRBD1 aligns across 9 bases. The germline CDR1 and CDR2 sequences are MRHNA and SNTAGT. The V and J ends lost 6 bases and 2 bases, in that order; junction bases with no gene match: 13. This CDR3 has 17 amino acids. The CDR3 nucleotides read TGTGCCAGCAGCGTCTACCCGGACAGGGGAAGACAAGAGACCCAGTACTTC. Translated, it gives CASSVYPDRGRQETQYF.

This clonotype has a handful of counts. V usage is TRBV7-3 and J usage is TRBJ2-1; 7 bases agree with TRBD1. Looked up from germline, CDR1 is SGHTA and CDR2 is FQGTGA. Trimming removed 4 bases from V and 6 bases from J; junction bases left unmatched: 12. The CDR3 sequence is 16 residues long. The CDR3 DNA follows: TGTGCCAGCAGCTCCATACAGGGGTCGCTGACCAATGAGCAGTTCTTC. Encoded protein: CASSSIQGSLTNEQFF.

Only a few counts were recorded for this clonotype. The chain joins TRBV20-1 to TRBJ2-3, with D perhaps TRBD1 or TRBD2 (5 bases each). The CDR3 extends over 16 amino acids. V lost 5 bases and J 1 base, leaving 19 bases between the germline ends. CDR1 is DFQATT, CDR2 SNEGSKA, per germline (reference sequence). CDR3 loop: CSAPKGRGSRTDTQYF. CDR3 nucleotides: TGCAGTGCTCCGAAGGGACGAGGATCCCGCACAGATACGCAGTATTTT.

The chain couples TRBV2 to TRBJ1-1; D is unclear. This CDR3 contains 13 residues. Germline loops: CDR1 SNHLY, CDR2 FYNNEI. DNA for the CDR3: TGTGTTAGCAACCGGGAACCTAACACTGAAGCTTTCTTT. It is translated as CVSNREPNTEAFF.

V is TRBV20-1 and J is TRBJ2-2; D not resolved. The V gene lost 6 bases and the J gene lost 6 bases, with 11 bases spanning the gap. The CDR3 covers 12 residues. Germline-derived CDR1 and CDR2 are DFQATT and SNEGSKA (reference sequence). As DNA, the CDR3 is TGCAGTGCCCTACAAATCCCCGGGGAGCTGTTTTTT. It is translated as CSALQIPGELFF.

This chain uses TRBV12-3 or TRBV12-4 with TRBJ2-2; D could derive from TRBD1 or TRBD2 (6 bases each). The CDR3 is 15 residues long. Trimming pared 6 bases from V and 5 bases from J, leaving 16 bases between. CDR3 nucleotides: TGTGCCAGCAGCTTGGGGGGCGGACAGACCGGGGAGCTGTTTTTT. Amino acid sequence: CASSLGGGQTGELFF.

This clonotype was seen a handful of times. V gene TRBV9 combines with J gene TRBJ2-7; 10 nucleotides align to TRBD2. In germline, CDR1 is SGDLS, CDR2 YYNGEE. Unmatched junction bases numbered 5, after V lost 0 bases and J lost 5 bases. This CDR3 region has 15 residues. In nucleotides, the CDR3 is TGTGCCAGCAGCGTAGGAGCGGGAGGGCCCCACGAGCAGTACTTC. The encoded protein is CASSVGAGGPHEQYF.

Note on this clonotype: A read error may be the cause here, since a much bigger clone is one base away. V and J are TRBV5-8 and TRBJ1-6; no clear D gene. This CDR3 is 13 amino acids long. Germline CDR1 is SGHTS and CDR2 is YDEGEE. CDR3 amino acids: CASRLAPNSPLHF. The CDR3 region has the DNA TGTGCCAGCAGATTGGCGCCCAATTCACCCCTCCACTTT.

The chain joins TRBV19 to TRBJ2-7, with D perhaps matching TRBD1 (6 bases). This CDR3 comprises 15 residues. Germline lookup yields CDR1 LNHDA and CDR2 SQIVND (reference sequence). Between the trimmed V and J ends, which lost 5 bases and 0 bases, there was a span of 14 bases. CDR3 sequence: CASSAPGTNSYEQYF. In nucleotides, the CDR3 is TGTGCCAGTAGTGCCCCCGGGACAAACTCCTACGAGCAGTACTTC.